Reported below is one T cell receptor beta chain. Its antigen remains unidentified. Within one base of it there is no much larger clone, and no base qualities were kept. Based on the germline V gene, the CDR1 and CDR2 sequences are SGDLS and YYNGEE. Counted from cysteine to phenylalanine, this CDR3 has 14 amino acids. The CDR3 DNA has 42 bases and is translated from base 1. V loses 2 bases of germline sequence and J loses 5 bases, and the interval between the two ends is 10 bases. TCRbeta CDR3 regions were amplified from genomic DNA using the immunoSEQ Assay, a bias-controlled multiplex PCR. Processing in the source paper ran as follows. Nucleated cell counts per sample were estimated from amplification of reference gene primers within the assay. To quantify the absolute abundance of each unique TCRbeta CDR3 rearrangement, sequence reads were collapsed and filtered. For each sample, productive Simpson clonality was calculated as the square root of Simpson's diversity index across productive rearrangements. TCRdb re-hosts the immuneACCESS table, in-frame sequences only. Its copies lack some clones; in the studies checked, an unresolved V gene accounts for under half of them, and the cause for the rest is not known. For V, J and clone size, that table is used; D and trimming come from the DNA. This sample holds about 62,000 clones; approximately 80% were observed only once. Jointly, the top ten make up 6.4% of the sample.

The data were taken from a study of blood T cell repertoires in COVID-19 (TCRdb year 2020). For the study in its entirety: Collaborator samples came from the United States, Italy and Spain and covered acute and convalescent phases of COVID-19. The material from the prospective study consisted of cDNA or gDNA derived from T cells, B-cell-depleted T cells, or PBMCs. A freely available public database, intended as a resource for researchers studying the immune response to SARS-CoV-2, is where the repertoires were released. The dataset comprised deeply sampled blood TCRbeta repertoires from subjects exposed to, actively infected with, or recovered from COVID-19. Where available, HLA class I and class II types were taken from metadata supplied by the sample provider and were not determined by assay-based typing. Samples came from the ongoing ImmuneRACE study (first 160 participants) plus 1,254 subjects from 6 global collaborators. A de-identified subject ID, COVID-19 status, age in years and sex were almost always included in the sample metadata.

The collaborating institutions used their own protocols to collect whole blood in K2EDTA tubes. For TCRbeta analysis, collaborators shipped samples in one of three forms: frozen whole blood, isolated PBMCs, or DNA extracted from either of those sample types. Overall results and qualifications from the work: Clinical and demographic metadata were provided uncurated, with the amount varying by source and participant.

Sequencing was done on a sample of peripheral blood. This receptor was identified in a woman in her forties or fifties with active or convalescent COVID-19. This chain is built from TRBV9 and TRBJ2-2, with TRBD1 tentatively as D gene (6 bases match). The DNA sequence is given as TGTGCCAGCAGCGTTGGGGGCCGGACCGGGGAGCTGTTTTTT. Protein translation: CASSVGGRTGELFF. With the rest looked up from the reference TRBV9 and TRBJ2-2 genes rather than sequenced, the full variable domain is DSGVTQTPKHLITATGQRVTLRCSPRSGDLSVYWYQQSLDQGLQFLIQYYNGEERAKGNILERFSAQQFPDLHSELNLSSLELGDSALYFCASSVGGRTGELFFGEGSRLTVL.